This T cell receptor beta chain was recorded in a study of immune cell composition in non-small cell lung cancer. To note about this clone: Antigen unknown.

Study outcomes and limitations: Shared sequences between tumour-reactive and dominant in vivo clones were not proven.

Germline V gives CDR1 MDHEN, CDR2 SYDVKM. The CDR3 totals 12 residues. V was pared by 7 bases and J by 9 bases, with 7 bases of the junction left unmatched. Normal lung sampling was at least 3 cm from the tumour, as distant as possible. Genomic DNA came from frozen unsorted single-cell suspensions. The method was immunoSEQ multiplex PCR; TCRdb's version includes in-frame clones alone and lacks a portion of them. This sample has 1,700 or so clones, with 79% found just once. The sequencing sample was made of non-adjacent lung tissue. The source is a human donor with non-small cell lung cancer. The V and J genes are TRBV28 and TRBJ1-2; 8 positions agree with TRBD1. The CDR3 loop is CASIDRGRSYTF. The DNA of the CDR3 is TGTGCCAGCATTGACAGGGGAAGGAGCTACACCTTC.